Reported below is one TCR beta chain. Antigen specificity is unknown. The data were taken from a study of T-cell reconstitution after alpha-beta-depleted transplantation in children. With 0 bases removed from V and 11 bases from J, the gap between germline ends came to 9 bases. The CDR3 length is 12 residues. Germline V gives CDR1 SGHRS, CDR2 YFSETQ. Study findings and constraints: After transplant, at about two months, alpha-beta T cells were reportedly derived from several hundred expanded graft clones.

Molecular barcoding with unique molecular identifiers was used for the TCRbeta library. TCRdb passed the PCR reads through MiXCR, listing each CDR3 protein once. This table has 580,000 or so distinct CDR3 sequences, approximately 22% appearing once. Sequencing was performed on PBMCs, mostly from graft donor cells, taken 360 days after TCRalphabeta/CD19-depleted stem cell transplant. The chain has TRBV5-1 and TRBJ2-1; D ambiguous. The clonotype originates from a boy younger than two who had a stem cell transplant for acute myeloid leukemia, so the T cells may come from the graft donor. The CDR3 region is CASSLAGNKQFF. CDR3 DNA sequence: TGCGCCAGCAGCTTGGCGGGTAATAAGCAGTTCTTC.